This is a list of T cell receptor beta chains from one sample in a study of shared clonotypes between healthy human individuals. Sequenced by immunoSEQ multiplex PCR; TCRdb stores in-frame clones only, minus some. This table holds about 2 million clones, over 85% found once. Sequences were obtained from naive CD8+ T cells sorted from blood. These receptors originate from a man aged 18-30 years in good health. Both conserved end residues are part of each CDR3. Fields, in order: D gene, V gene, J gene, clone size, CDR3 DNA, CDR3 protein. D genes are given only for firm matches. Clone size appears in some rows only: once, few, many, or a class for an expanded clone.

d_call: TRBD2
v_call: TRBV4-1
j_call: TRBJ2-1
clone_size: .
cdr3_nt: TGCGCCAGCAGCCACCGGACTAGCGGGAGGGACAATGAGCAGTTCTTC
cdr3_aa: CASSHRTSGRDNEQFF

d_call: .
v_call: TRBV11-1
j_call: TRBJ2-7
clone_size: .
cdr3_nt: TGTGCCAGCAGCTGGACAGAGGGCAGCTACGAGCAGTACTTC
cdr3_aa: CASSWTEGSYEQYF

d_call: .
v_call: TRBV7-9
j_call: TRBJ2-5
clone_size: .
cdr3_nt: TGTGCCAGCAGACCGACCGGCCTTCAAGAGACCCAGTACTTC
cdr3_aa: CASRPTGLQETQYF

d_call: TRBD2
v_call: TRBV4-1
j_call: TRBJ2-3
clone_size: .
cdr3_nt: TGCGCCAGCAGCCAAGTCAGTCTAGCGGAGAACACAGATACGCAGTATTTT
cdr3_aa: CASSQVSLAENTDTQYF

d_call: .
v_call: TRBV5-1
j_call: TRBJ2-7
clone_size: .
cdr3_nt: TGCGCCAGCAGCTTGGGGACAGCCACCTACGAGCAGTACTTC
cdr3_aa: CASSLGTATYEQYF

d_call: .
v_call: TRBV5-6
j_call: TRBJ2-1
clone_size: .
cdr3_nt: TGTGCCAGCAGCTTGGGTACTCCCAATGAGCAGTTCTTC
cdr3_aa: CASSLGTPNEQFF

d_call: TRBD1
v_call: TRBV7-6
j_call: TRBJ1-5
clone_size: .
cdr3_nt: TGTGCCAGCAGCGCGACAGGGGATCGGGCGAATCAGCCCCAGCATTTT
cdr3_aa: CASSATGDRANQPQHF

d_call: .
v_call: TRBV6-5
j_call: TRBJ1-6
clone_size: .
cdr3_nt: TGTGCCAGCAGTTTGGGGGCACTTGTCCCCCTCCACTTT
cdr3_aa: CASSLGALVPLHF

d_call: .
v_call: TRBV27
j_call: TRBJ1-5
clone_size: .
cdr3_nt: TGTGCCAGCAGTTCCCGGACAGCTACAGGGTATAGCAATCAGCCCCAGCATTTT
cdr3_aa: CASSSRTATGYSNQPQHF

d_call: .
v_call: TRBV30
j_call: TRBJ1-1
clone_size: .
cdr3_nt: TGTGCCTGGAGCGGAGGACAGACTGAAGCTTTCTTT
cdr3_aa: CAWSGGQTEAFF

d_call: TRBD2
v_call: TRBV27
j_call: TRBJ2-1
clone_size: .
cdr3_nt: TGTGCCAGCAGTTCCGTGCTAGCGGGAGGGCCGTACGAGCAGTTCTTC
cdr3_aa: CASSSVLAGGPYEQFF

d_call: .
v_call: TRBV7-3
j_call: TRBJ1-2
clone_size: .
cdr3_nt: TGTGCCAGCAGCTTAACAGGAGTGGGTGGCTACACCTTC
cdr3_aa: CASSLTGVGGYTF

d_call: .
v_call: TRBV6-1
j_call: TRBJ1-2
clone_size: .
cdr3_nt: TGTGCCAGCAGTGAAGGGGGATATAACTATGGCTACACCTTC
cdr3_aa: CASSEGGYNYGYTF

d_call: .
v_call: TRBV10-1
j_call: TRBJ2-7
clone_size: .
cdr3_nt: TGCGCCACCCCCGAACTCTGGGACGGAGCCTACGAGCAGTACTTC
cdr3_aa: CATPELWDGAYEQYF

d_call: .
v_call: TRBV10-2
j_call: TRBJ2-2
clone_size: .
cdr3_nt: TGCGCCAGCAGTGAGTCGGGGCAGGGTGTCTCCGGGGAGCTGTTTTTT
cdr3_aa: CASSESGQGVSGELFF

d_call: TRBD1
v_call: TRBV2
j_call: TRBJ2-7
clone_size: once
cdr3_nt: TGTGCCAGCACCAGGACAGGGCGGAACGAGCAGTACTTC
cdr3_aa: CASTRTGRNEQYF

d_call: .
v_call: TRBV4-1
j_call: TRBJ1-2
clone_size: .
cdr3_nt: TGCGCCAGCAGCCAGTCGGGGAACGATGGCTACACCTTC
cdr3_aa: CASSQSGNDGYTF

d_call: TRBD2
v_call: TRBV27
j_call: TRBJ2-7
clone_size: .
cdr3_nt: TGTGCCAGCAGTTTGTCGGGGGGTGCGTCCTACGAGCAGTACTTC
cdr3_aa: CASSLSGGASYEQYF

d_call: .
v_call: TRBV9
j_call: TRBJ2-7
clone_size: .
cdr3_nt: TGTGCCAGCAGCGTAGAGGCAGCTTATACCTACGAGCAGTACTTC
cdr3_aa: CASSVEAAYTYEQYF

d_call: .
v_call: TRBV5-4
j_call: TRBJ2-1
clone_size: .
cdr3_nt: TGTGCCAGCAGCTTGGTTCTTAGCGGAGCCTCCTACAATGAGCAGTTCTTC
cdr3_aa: CASSLVLSGASYNEQFF

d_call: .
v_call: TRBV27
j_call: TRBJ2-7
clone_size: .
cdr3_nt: TGTGCCAGCAGTTTATCGGGTGCAGGGACCTACGAGCAGTACTTC
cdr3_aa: CASSLSGAGTYEQYF

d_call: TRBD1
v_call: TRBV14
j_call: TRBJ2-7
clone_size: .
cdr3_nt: TGTGCCAGCAGCCAAATTAGGACAGGGTACTCCTACGAGCAGTACTTC
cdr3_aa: CASSQIRTGYSYEQYF

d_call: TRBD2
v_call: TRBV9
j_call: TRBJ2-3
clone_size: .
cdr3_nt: TGTGCCAGCAGCGTAGCCCGGGGGGCAGATACGCAGTATTTT
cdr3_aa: CASSVARGADTQYF

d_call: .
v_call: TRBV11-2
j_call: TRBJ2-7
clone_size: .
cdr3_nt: TGTGCCAGCAGCTCACCAACCTACGAGCAGTACTTC
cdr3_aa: CASSSPTYEQYF

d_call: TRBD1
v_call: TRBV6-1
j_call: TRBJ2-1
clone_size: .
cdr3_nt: TGTGCCAGCAGTGAGGGACAGGGGAATGAGCAGTTCTTC
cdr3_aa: CASSEGQGNEQFF

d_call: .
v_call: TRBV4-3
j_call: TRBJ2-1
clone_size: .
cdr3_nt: TGCGCCAGCAGCCAGAGCGACAACAATGAGCAGTTCTTC
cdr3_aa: CASSQSDNNEQFF

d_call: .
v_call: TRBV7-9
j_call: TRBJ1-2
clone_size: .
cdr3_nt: TGTGCCAGCACCCGGGAGGGGGTCTTTGGCTACACCTTC
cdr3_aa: CASTREGVFGYTF

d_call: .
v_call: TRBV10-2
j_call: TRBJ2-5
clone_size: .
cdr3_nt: TGCGCCTCCCGGGATGGTGAAGAGACCCAGTACTTC
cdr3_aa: CASRDGEETQYF

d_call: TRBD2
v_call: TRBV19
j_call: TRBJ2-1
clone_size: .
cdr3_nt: TGTGCCAGTAGTATCGGTAGTCTAGCGGGCTTGATCTCCTACAATGAGCAGTTCTTC
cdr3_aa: CASSIGSLAGLISYNEQFF

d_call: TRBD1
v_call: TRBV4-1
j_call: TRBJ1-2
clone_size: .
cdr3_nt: TGCGCCAGCAGCCAAGGCCCACAGGGGGACAACTATGGCTACACCTTC
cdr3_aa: CASSQGPQGDNYGYTF

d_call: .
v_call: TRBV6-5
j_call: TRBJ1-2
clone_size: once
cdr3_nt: TGTGCCAGCAGTTACGATTACGTAGGCGGCTACACCTTC
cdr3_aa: CASSYDYVGGYTF

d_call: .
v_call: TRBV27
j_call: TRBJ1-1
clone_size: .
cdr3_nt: TGTGCCAGCAGAGTACTCTTGGGGAACCCCGAAGCTTTCTTT
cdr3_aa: CASRVLLGNPEAFF

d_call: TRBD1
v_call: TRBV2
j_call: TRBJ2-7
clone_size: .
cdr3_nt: TGTGCCAGCAGCGGACAGGGTGACTACGAGCAGTGCTTC
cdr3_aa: CASSGQGDYEQCF

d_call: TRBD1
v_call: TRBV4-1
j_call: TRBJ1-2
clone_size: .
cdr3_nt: TGCGCCAGCAGCCAGGAATGGACAGGGACCTATGGCTACACCTTC
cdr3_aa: CASSQEWTGTYGYTF

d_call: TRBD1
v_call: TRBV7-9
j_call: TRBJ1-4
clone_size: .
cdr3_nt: TGTGCCAGCAGCTTAATCCATGCGGGACAGTCTAATGAAAAACTGTTTTTT
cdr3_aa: CASSLIHAGQSNEKLFF

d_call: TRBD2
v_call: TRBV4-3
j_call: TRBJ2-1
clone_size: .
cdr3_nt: TGCGCCAGCAGCCTCGCTGGCGGGAGCGATGAGCAGTTCTTC
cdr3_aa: CASSLAGGSDEQFF

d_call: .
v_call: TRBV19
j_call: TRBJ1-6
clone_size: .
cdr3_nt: TGTGCCAGTAGGACAGGATTTTACTCACCCCTCCACTTT
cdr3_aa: CASRTGFYSPLHF

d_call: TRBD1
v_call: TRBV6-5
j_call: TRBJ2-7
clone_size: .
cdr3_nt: TGTGCCAGCAGTCTAGACAGGGCCTACGAGCAGTACTTC
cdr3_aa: CASSLDRAYEQYF

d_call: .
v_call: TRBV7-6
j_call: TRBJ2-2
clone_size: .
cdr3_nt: TGTGCCAGCAGCTTAGGCGGGGACGCCGGGGAGCTGTTTTTT
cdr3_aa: CASSLGGDAGELFF

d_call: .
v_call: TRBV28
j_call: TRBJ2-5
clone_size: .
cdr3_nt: TGTGCCAGCAGTCCCAAGACAGGTCCAGAGGACCAGTACTTC
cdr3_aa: CASSPKTGPEDQYF

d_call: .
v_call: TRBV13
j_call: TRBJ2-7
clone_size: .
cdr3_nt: TGTGCCAGCAGCCCCGGGACACGGGAACGAAACGAGCAGTACTTC
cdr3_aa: CASSPGTRERNEQYF

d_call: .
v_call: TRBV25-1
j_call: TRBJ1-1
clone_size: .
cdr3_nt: TGTGCCAGCAGAGGGACTCAAACTCGGAACACTGAAGCTTTCTTT
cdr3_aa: CASRGTQTRNTEAFF

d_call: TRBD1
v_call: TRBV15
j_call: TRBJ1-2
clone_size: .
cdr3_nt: TGTGCCACCAGCAGCCTTCTTGGGGGAGGGGGCGATGGCTACACCTTC
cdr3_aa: CATSSLLGGGGDGYTF

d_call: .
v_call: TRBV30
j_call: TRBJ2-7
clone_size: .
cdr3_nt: TGTGCCTGGTCCGAACAGGGCTACGAGCAGTACTTC
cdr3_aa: CAWSEQGYEQYF

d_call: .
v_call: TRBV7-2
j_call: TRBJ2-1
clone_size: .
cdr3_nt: TGTGCCAGCAGCTTAGGGGATGAGCAGTTCTTC
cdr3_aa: CASSLGDEQFF

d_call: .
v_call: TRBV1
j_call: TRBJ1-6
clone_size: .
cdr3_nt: TGCACCAGCAGCCAAGAACAGGGTAATCCCTATAATTCACCCCTCCACTTT
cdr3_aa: CTSSQEQGNPYNSPLHF

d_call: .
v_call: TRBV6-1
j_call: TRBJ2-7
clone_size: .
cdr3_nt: TGTGCCAGCAGTGAAGCGCTACCGGGACCCACTTACGAGCAGTACTTC
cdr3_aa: CASSEALPGPTYEQYF

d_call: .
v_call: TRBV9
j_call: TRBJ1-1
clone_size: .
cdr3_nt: TGTGCCAGCAGCCCTATGAGCAGTAGCATGAACACTGAAGCTTTCTTT
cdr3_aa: CASSPMSSSMNTEAFF

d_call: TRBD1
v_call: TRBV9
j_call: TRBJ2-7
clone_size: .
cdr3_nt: TGTGCCAGCAGCGACCCTTCCGGGACAGGGGACTACGAGCAGTACTTC
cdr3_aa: CASSDPSGTGDYEQYF

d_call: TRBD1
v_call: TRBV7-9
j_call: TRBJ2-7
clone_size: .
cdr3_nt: TGTGCCAGCACCTTGGGAGAAGGGGGCGCGGGTTACGAGCAGTACTTC
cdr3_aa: CASTLGEGGAGYEQYF

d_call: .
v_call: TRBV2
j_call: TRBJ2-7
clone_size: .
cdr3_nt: TGTGCCGACGCCACCGAACCACCCTACGAGCAGTACTTC
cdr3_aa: CADATEPPYEQYF

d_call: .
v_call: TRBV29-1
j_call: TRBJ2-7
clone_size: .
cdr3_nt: TGCAGCGTTGAGGCGGACCCCTCCTACGAGCAGTACTTC
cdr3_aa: CSVEADPSYEQYF